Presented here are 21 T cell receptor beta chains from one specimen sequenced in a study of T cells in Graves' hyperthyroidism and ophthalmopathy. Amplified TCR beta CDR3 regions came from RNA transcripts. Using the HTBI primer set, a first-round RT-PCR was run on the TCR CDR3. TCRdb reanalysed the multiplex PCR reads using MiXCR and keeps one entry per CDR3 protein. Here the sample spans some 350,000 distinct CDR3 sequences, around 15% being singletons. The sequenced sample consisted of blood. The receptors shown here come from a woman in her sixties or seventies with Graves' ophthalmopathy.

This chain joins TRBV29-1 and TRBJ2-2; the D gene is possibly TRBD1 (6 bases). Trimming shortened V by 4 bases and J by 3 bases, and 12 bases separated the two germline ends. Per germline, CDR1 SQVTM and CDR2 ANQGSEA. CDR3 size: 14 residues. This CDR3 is CSVVLDRHTGELFF. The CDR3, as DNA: TGCAGCGTTGTTCTGGACAGACACACCGGGGAGCTGTTTTTT.

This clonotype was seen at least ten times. The CDR3 region has the DNA TGTGCCAGCAGCCCGAAATCCTACAATGAGCAGTTCTTC. The encoded protein is CASSPKSYNEQFF. The chain recombines TRBV7-3 with TRBJ2-1; D is unclear. The germline gives CDR1 SGHTA, CDR2 FQGTGA. The ends were cut back, 5 bases at V and 1 base at J, with 6 bases in the middle. The CDR3 has 13 amino acids.

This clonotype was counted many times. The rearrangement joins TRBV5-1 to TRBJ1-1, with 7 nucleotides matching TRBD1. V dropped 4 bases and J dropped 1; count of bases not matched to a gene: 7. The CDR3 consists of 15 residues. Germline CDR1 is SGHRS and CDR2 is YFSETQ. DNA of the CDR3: TGCGCCAGCAGCCCTGAGACAGGGTGGAACACTGAAGCTTTCTTT. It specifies CASSPETGWNTEAFF.

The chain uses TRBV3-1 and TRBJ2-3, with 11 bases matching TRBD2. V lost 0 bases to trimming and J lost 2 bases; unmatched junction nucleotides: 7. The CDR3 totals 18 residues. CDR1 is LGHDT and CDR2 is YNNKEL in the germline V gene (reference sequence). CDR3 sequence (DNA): TGTGCCAGCAGCCAAGACCCCATAGCGGGAGGGATCACAGATACGCAGTATTTT. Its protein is CASSQDPIAGGITDTQYF.

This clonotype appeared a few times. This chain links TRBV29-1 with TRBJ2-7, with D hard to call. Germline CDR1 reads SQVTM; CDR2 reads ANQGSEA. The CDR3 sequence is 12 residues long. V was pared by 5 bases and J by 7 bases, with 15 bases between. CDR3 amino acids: CSVTDGSREQYF. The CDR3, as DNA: TGCAGCGTTACCGACGGGTCGCGGGAGCAGTACTTC.

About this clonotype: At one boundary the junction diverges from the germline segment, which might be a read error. The CDR3 DNA reads TGTGCCAACAGCCGGGTGGACACTGAAGCTTTCTTT. Translated: CANSRVDTEAFF. The chain couples TRBV14 to TRBJ1-1; D call uncertain. The CDR3 totals 12 residues. Germline CDR1 and CDR2: SGHDN and FVKESK.

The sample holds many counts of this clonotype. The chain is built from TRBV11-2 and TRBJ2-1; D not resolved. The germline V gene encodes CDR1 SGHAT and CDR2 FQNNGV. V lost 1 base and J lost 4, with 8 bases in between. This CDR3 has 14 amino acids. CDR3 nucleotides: TGTGCCAGCAGCTTAGGGCCACTTTACAATGAGCAGTTCTTC. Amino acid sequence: CASSLGPLYNEQFF.

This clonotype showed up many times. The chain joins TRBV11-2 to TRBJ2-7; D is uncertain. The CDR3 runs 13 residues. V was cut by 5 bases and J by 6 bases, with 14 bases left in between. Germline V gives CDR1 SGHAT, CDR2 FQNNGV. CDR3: CASSPTDGLEQYF. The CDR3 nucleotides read TGTGCCAGCAGCCCCACCGACGGTCTCGAGCAGTACTTC.

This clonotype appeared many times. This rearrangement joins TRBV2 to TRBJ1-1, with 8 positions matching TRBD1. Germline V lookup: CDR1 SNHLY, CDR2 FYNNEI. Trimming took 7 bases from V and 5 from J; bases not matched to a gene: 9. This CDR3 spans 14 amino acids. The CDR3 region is CASTGQGSWTEAFF. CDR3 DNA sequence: TGTGCCAGCACCGGACAGGGATCGTGGACTGAAGCTTTCTTT.

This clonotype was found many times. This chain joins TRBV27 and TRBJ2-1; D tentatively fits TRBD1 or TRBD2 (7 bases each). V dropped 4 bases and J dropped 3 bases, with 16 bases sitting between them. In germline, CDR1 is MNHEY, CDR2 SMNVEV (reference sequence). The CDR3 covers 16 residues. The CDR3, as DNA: TGTGCCAGCAGTTCAGGGGGGGGGTGGGACTACAATGAGCAGTTCTTC. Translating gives CASSSGGGWDYNEQFF.

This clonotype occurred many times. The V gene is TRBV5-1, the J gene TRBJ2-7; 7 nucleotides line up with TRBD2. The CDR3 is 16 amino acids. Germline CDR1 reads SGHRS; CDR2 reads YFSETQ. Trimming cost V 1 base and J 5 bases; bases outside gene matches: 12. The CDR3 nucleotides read TGCGCCAGCAGCTTGTCGGGCGGGAGCCTGCAAGACGAGCAGTACTTC. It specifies CASSLSGGSLQDEQYF.

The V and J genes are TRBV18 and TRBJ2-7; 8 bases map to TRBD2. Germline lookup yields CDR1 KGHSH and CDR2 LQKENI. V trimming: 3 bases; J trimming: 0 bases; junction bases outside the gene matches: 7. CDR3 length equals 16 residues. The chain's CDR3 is CASSPVGGASSYEQYF. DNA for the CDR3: TGTGCCAGCTCACCGGTCGGGGGGGCAAGCTCCTACGAGCAGTACTTC. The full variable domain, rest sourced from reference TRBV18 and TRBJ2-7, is NAGVMQNPRHLVRRRGQEARLRCSPMKGHSHVYWYRQLPEEGLKFMVYLQKENIIDESGMPKERFSAEFPKEGPSILRIQQVVRGDSAAYFCASSPVGGASSYEQYFGPGTRLTVT.

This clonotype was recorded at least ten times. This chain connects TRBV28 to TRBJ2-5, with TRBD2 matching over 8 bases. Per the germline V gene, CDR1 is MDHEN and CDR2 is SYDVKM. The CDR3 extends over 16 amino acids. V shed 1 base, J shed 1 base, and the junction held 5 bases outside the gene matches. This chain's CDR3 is CASSLLISGIQETQYF. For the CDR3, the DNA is TGTGCCAGCAGTTTATTGATTAGCGGGATCCAAGAGACCCAGTACTTC.

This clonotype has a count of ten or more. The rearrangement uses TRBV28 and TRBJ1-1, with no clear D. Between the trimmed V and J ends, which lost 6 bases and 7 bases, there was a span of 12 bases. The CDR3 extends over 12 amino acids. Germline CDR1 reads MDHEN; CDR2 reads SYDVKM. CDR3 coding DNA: TGTGCCAGCAGGGTAGGGATAAATGAAGCTTTCTTT. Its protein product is CASRVGINEAFF.

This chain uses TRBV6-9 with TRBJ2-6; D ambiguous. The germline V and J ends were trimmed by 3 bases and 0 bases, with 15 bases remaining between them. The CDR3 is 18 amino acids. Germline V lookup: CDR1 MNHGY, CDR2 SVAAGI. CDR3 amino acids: CASSYSKGGFSGANVLTF. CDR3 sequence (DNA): TGTGCCAGCAGTTACTCGAAGGGTGGTTTCTCTGGGGCCAACGTCCTGACTTTC.

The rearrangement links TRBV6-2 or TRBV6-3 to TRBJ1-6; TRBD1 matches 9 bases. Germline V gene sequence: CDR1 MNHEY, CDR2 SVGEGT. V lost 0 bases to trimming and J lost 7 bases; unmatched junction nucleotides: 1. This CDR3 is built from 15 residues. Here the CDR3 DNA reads TGTGCCAGCAGTTACTCCGGGACAGGGAATTCACCCCTCCACTTT. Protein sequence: CASSYSGTGNSPLHF.

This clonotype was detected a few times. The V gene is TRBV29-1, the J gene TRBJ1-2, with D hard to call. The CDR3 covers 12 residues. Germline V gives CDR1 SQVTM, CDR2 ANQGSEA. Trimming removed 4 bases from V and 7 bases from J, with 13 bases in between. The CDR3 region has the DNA TGCAGCGTTGGAGGGATGGGAATTGGCTACACCTTC. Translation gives CSVGGMGIGYTF.

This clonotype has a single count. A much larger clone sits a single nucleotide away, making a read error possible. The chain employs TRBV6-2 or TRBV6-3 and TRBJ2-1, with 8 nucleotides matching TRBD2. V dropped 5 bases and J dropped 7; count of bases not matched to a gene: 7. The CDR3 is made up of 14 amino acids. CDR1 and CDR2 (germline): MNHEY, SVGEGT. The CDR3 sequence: CASSQRTSRNEQFF. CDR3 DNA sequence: TGTGCCAGCAGTCAACGGACTAGCAGGAATGAGCAGTTCTTC.

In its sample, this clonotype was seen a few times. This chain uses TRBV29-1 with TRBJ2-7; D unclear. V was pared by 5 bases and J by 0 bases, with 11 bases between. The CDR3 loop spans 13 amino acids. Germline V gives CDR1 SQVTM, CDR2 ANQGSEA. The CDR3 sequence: CSVLRLDSYEQYF. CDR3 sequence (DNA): TGCAGCGTTCTCCGACTGGACTCCTACGAGCAGTACTTC.

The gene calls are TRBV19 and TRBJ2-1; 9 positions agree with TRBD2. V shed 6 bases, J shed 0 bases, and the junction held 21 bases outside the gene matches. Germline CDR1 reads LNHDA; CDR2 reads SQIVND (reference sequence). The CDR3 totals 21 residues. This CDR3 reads CASSGNQQTSGIRSSYNEQFF. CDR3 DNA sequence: TGTGCCAGTAGCGGAAACCAGCAGACTAGCGGTATAAGAAGCTCCTACAATGAGCAGTTCTTC. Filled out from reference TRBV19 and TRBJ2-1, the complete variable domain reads DGGITQSPKYLFRKEGQNVTLSCEQNLNHDAMYWYRQDPGQGLRLIYYSQIVNDFQKGDIAEGYSVSREKKESFPLTVTSAQKNPTAFYLCASSGNQQTSGIRSSYNEQFFGPGTRLTVL.

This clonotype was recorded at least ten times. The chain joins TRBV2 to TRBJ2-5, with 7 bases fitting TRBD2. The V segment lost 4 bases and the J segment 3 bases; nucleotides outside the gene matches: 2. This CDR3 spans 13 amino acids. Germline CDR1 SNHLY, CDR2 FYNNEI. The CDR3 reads CASSVAGEETQYF. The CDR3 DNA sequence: TGTGCCAGCAGTGTGGCGGGGGAAGAGACCCAGTACTTC. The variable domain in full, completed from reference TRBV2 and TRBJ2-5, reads EPEVTQTPSHQVTQMGQEVILRCVPISNHLYFYWYRQILGQKVEFLVSFYNNEISEKSEIFDDQFSVERPDGSNFTLKIRSTKLEDSAMYFCASSVAGEETQYFGPGTRLLVL.